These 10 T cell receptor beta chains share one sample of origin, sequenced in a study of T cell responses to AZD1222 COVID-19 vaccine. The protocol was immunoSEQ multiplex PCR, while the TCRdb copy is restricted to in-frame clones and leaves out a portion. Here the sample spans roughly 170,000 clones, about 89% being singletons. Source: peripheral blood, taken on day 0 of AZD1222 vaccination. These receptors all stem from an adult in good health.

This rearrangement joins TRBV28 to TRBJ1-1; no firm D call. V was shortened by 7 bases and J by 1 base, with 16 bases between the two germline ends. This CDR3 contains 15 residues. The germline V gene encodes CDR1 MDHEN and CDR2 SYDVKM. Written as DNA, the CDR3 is TGTGCCAGCACTTCCCTTTCGCGTCAGAACACTGAAGCTTTCTTT. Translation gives CASTSLSRQNTEAFF.

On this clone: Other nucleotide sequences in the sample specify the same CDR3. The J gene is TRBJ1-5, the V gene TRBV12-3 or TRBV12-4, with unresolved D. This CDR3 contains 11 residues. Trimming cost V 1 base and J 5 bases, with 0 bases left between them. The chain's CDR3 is CASSLDQPQHF. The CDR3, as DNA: TGTGCCAGCAGTTTAGATCAGCCCCAGCATTTT.

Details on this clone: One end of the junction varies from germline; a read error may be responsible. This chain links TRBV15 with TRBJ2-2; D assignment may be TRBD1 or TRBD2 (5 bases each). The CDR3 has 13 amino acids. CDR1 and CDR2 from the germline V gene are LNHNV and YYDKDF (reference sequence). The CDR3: CATNTWGTGELFF. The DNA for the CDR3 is TGTGCCACTAATACTTGGGGGACCGGAGAGCTGTTTTTT.

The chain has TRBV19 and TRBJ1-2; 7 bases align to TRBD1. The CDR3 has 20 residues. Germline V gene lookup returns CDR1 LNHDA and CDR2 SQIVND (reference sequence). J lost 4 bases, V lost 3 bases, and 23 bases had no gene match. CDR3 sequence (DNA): TGTGCCAGTAGTATCAACCCCCTCCGGTCGGGACAGCGTCTTGGCTATGGCTACACCTTC. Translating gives CASSINPLRSGQRLGYGYTF.

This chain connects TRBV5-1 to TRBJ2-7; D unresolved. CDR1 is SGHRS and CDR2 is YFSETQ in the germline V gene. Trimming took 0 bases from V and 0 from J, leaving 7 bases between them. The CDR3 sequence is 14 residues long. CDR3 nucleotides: TGCGCCAGCAGCTTGGAAGCCCTCTCCTACGAGCAGTACTTC. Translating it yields CASSLEALSYEQYF. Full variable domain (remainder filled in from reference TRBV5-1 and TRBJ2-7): KAGVTQTPRYLIKTRGQQVTLSCSPISGHRSVSWYQQTPGQGLQFLFEYFSETQRNKGNFPGRFSGRQFSNSRSEMNVSTLELGDSALYLCASSLEALSYEQYFGPGTRLTVT.

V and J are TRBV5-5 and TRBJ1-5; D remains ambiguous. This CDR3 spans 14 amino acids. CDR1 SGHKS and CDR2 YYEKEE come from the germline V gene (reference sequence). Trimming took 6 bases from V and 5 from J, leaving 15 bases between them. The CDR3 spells CASTPAGGDQPQHF. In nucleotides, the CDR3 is TGTGCCAGCACCCCGGCGGGCGGGGATCAGCCCCAGCATTTT.

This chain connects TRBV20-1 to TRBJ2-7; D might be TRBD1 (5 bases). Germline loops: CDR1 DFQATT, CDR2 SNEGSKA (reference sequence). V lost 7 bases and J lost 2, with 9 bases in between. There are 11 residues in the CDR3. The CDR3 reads CSVDRAYEQYF. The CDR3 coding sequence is TGCAGTGTCGACAGAGCCTACGAGCAGTACTTC.

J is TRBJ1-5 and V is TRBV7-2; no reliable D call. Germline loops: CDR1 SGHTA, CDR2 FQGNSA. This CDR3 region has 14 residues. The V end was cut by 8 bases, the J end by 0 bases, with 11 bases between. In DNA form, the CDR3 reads TGTGCCAGCGGATGGGGATATAGCAATCAGCCCCAGCATTTT. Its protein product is CASGWGYSNQPQHF.

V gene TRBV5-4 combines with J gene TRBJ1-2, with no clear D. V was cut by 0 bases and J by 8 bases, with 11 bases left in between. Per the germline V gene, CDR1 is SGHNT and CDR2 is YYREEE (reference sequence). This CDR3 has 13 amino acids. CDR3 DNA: TGTGCCAGCAGCTTGGCCGGTCCTGGCGGCTACACCTTC. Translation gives CASSLAGPGGYTF.

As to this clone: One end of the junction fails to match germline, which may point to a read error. The CDR3 region is CASSLGTPGQINTGELFF. CDR3 coding DNA: TGTGCTAGCAGCTTAGGGACGCCGGGACAGATCAACACCGGGGAGCTGTTTTTT. The chain links TRBV7-7 to TRBJ2-2; the match to TRBD1 covers 7 bases. The CDR3 covers 18 residues. The germline V gene has CDR1 SSHAT and CDR2 FNYEAQ (reference sequence).